The clone carrying this T cell receptor (beta chain) was counted only a few times. Antigen unknown. Time point indicated: persistent/refractory GD, antithyroid drugs over 5 years with positive TRAb. TCR sequences were obtained from RNA taken from PBMCs. Germline loops: CDR1 MGHDK, CDR2 SYGVNS. The CDR3 totals 14 residues. With 6 bases clipped from V and 3 bases from J, the junction kept 5 bases outside the gene matches. This record comes from a study of regulatory T cells in long-lasting Graves disease. Arm-PCR with iRepertoire HTBI primers amplified the CDR3 regions for these TCR beta libraries. Each CDR3 protein is one row after TCRdb ran MiXCR on the multiplex PCR reads. Among hundreds of thousands of distinct CDR3 sequences, about 32% were seen once, and the ten largest hold around 42%. Study outcomes and limitations: Favored gene segments in persistent disease were TRBV28, TRBJ1-2 and TRBJ2-5. Persistent patients had a count of shared public clonotypes (approximately 3,000) that exceeded that of new patients (approximately 1,000). Reduced TCR diversity was observed in persistent Graves' patients versus newly diagnosed patients.

The specimen was peripheral blood mononuclear cells (PBMCs), collected when the disease was refractory, from a patient treated with antithyroid drugs. This chain uses TRBV25-1 with TRBJ1-5; TRBD1 agrees at 7 bases. The clonotype originates from a female donor with Graves disease. The CDR3 sequence is CASSQTGFNQPQHF. CDR3 in DNA: TGTGCCAGCAGCCAGACAGGGTTCAATCAGCCCCAGCATTTT.